This T cell receptor (beta chain) was found in a study of Graves' ophthalmopathy and Graves' hyperthyroidism. V gave up 2 bases and J gave up 7 bases; unmatched junction bases: 4. The CDR3 length is 15 residues. Ophthalmopathy was moderately-to-severely active, CAS at least 3, NOSPECS at least 4, lasting under 3 months. Patients were left out if they had other autoimmune diseases, uncontrolled infections, pregnancy or lactation. RNA transcripts were the source from which TCR beta CDR3 regions were amplified. Amplification began with first-round RT-PCR using HTBI primers, then second-round multiplex PCR was performed. Each CDR3 protein gets one entry after TCRdb re-called the multiplex PCR reads with MiXCR. The repertoire has roughly 480,000 distinct CDR3 sequences, roughly 14% of them found once; the top ten carry 9.5% to 10%. This clonotype was observed at least ten times.

Sequencing input: blood. The chain uses TRBV12-3 or TRBV12-4 and TRBJ1-6; 8 positions match TRBD1. This sequence originates from a woman in her 30s with Graves' ophthalmopathy. CDR3 amino acids: CASSLLRDRNSPLHF. CDR3 coding DNA: TGTGCCAGCAGTTTACTCCGGGACAGGAATTCACCCCTCCACTTT.